Listed below are T cell receptor beta chains from one sample, sequenced in a study of blood T cells in healthy people across ages. TCRdb reanalysed the 5' RACE reads using MiXCR and keeps one entry per CDR3 protein. Among hundreds of thousands of distinct CDR3 sequences, roughly 32% were seen once, and the ten largest hold 15%. Sequenced material: blood. These receptors were collected from a woman at least 80 years old in good health. Each CDR3 is given with its conserved first and last residue. Fields, in order: D gene, V gene, clone size, J gene, CDR3 DNA, CDR3 protein. A D gene is named only where the DNA matches it firmly. For some rows the clone size is stated as once, few or many, or as a class when expanded; others skip it.

TRBD1	TRBV5-4	few	TRBJ2-5	TGTGCCAGCAGCTCAGACCGGGACAGGGAAGAGACCCAGTACTTC	CASSSDRDREETQYF
TRBD2	TRBV20-1	once	TRBJ2-7	TGCAGTGCTAGTCCCACGACTAGCGGGATAAGCGAGCAGTACTTC	CSASPTTSGISEQYF
-	TRBV7-3	many	TRBJ2-5	TGTGCCAGCAGCTTATCCGCGAGGGGAGAGACCCAGTACTTC	CASSLSARGETQYF
-	TRBV20-1	few	TRBJ1-5	TGCAGTGCTAGAGAAAGGACCGACAATAGCAATCAGCCCCAGCATTTT	CSARERTDNSNQPQHF
-	TRBV7-3	many	TRBJ1-1	TGTGCCAGCAGGCGTGAACAGGGCAGGGACACTGAAGCTTTCTTT	CASRREQGRDTEAFF
-	TRBV7-3	many	TRBJ2-3	TGTGCCAGCAGCCCCCAGGGGGGCCTAGTCACAGATACGCAGTATTTT	CASSPQGGLVTDTQYF
TRBD1	TRBV7-2	-	TRBJ1-5	TGTGCCTGCAGCTTCCGGGCAGGGGGGCAGCCCCAGCATTTT	CACSFRAGGQPQHF
-	TRBV3-1	many	TRBJ2-2	TGTGCCAGCAGCCAGGGGGCCGGGGAGCTGTTTTTT	CASSQGAGELFF
-	TRBV5-1	once	TRBJ2-3	TGCGCCAGCAGCTTGTCGACCGGAGGGCGCGCAGATACGCAGTATTTT	CASSLSTGGRADTQYF
-	TRBV7-6	few	TRBJ1-1	TGTGCCCGCAGCTTAGCGCGACAGTCAGAGACTTTCTTT	CARSLARQSETFF
-	TRBV27	many	TRBJ1-2	TGTGCCACCAAGGGAGAGAGTTATGGCTACACCTTC	CATKGESYGYTF
TRBD1	TRBV11-1	-	TRBJ2-1	TGTGCCAGCAGCTTAGGTGGGACAGGGCACAATGAGCAGTTCTTC	CASSLGGTGHNEQFF
-	TRBV3-1	many	TRBJ1-6	TGTGCCAGCAGCCAGTTTGAAACCGCCCTCCACTTT	CASSQFETALHF
TRBD2	TRBV6-2/TRBV6-3	many	TRBJ2-3	TGTGCCAGCATGGACAGCGGGAGCAGGGGTCCGCAGTATTTT	CASMDSGSRGPQYF
-	TRBV7-2	many	TRBJ2-3	TGTGCCCTGGGGGGAGAAAGCACAGATACGCAGTATTTT	CALGGESTDTQYF
-	TRBV29-1	many	TRBJ2-7	TGCAGCGTTGAGAGAGGTGCCGAGCAGTACTTC	CSVERGAEQYF
-	TRBV20-1	many	TRBJ1-2	TGCAGTGCTAGAGATGGGGGGGCTAACTATGGCTACACCTTC	CSARDGGANYGYTF
-	TRBV7-9	many	TRBJ1-4	TGTGCCAGCAGTTACATGGCGGGGAATGAAAAACTGTTTTTT	CASSYMAGNEKLFF